This TCR beta chain was obtained from a study of T cells in Graves' hyperthyroidism and ophthalmopathy. This clonotype was detected ten times or more. Deletions cut 1 base from V and 0 bases from J, with 9 bases between. This CDR3 spans 15 amino acids. Germline values: CDR1 SGHAT, CDR2 FQNNGV. Researchers amplified the TCR beta CDR3 regions from RNA transcripts. TCR CDR3 underwent first-round RT-PCR with the HTBI primer set. Using its own MiXCR run on the multiplex PCR reads, TCRdb lists one record per CDR3 protein. The table records under 400,000 distinct CDR3 sequences, around 20% of them present only once. The study left out patients who had uncontrolled infection, other autoimmune disease, pregnancy or lactation.

V is TRBV11-2 and J is TRBJ1-1; tentatively, D is TRBD1 (5 bases). Sequencing used blood. This clonotype was sampled from a woman between 45 and 60 years old with Graves' hyperthyroidism. CDR3: CASSLVGGMNTEAFF. As DNA, the CDR3 is TGTGCCAGCAGCTTAGTGGGGGGGATGAACACTGAAGCTTTCTTT.